Shown below are 27 T cell receptor beta chains from a single sample sequenced in a study of CD4+ T cells in melanoma. The protocol was immunoSEQ multiplex PCR, while the TCRdb copy is restricted to in-frame clones and leaves out a portion. The data hold about 20,000 clones, with around 80% observed a single time. The receptors stem from a human donor with melanoma.

This clone is deemed large. The rearrangement uses TRBV11-2 and TRBJ2-2; TRBD1 agrees at 7 bases. Germline V CDR1 and CDR2: SGHAT, FQNNGV. Losses at the gene ends were 6 bases for V and 4 bases for J; bases not matched to a gene: 8. This CDR3 comprises 15 residues. CDR3 nucleotides: TGTGCCAGCAGAGCCGGGACAGTAAGCACCGGGGAGCTGTTTTTT. This translates into CASRAGTVSTGELFF. Based on the CDR3 plus reference TRBV11-2 and TRBJ2-2, the full variable domain is EAGVAQSPRYKIIEKRQSVAFWCNPISGHATLYWYQQILGQGPKLLIQFQNNGVVDDSQLPKDRFSAERLKGVDSTLKIQPAKLEDSAVYLCASRAGTVSTGELFFGEGSRLTVL.

This chain connects TRBV29-1 to TRBJ1-3; D remains unclear. CDR3 size: 13 residues. Between the trimmed V and J ends, which lost 5 bases and 3 bases, there was a span of 11 bases. CDR1 is SQVTM, CDR2 ANQGSEA, per germline. The CDR3 spells CSVSERLGNTIYF. CDR3 nucleotide sequence: TGCAGCGTTTCTGAGAGGCTTGGAAACACCATATATTTT.

The V and J genes are TRBV9 and TRBJ2-7, with TRBD2 matching over 7 bases. The CDR3 runs 15 residues. J gave up 3 bases and V 0 bases, and 6 bases lay outside the gene matches. Germline V gene lookup returns CDR1 SGDLS and CDR2 YYNGEE. CDR3 in DNA: TGTGCCAGCAGCGTAGATCAGCGGGGACTCTACGAGCAGTACTTC. This translates into CASSVDQRGLYEQYF.

This rearrangement joins TRBV11-2 to TRBJ2-2; no clear D. V dropped 4 bases and J dropped 5 bases, with 11 bases sitting between them. The CDR3 has 14 amino acids. Germline V CDR1 and CDR2: SGHAT, FQNNGV. Written as DNA, the CDR3 is TGTGCCAGCAGCTCGTCGACCTGGACCGGGGAGCTGTTTTTT. Its protein is CASSSSTWTGELFF.

This chain uses TRBV29-1 with TRBJ2-5; 8 nucleotides align to TRBD2. CDR3 size: 14 residues. CDR1 and CDR2 from the germline V gene are SQVTM and ANQGSEA. Trimming took 5 bases from V and 5 from J; bases not matched to a gene: 10. CDR3: CSVIRTSLGETQYF. The CDR3 nucleotides are TGCAGCGTTATCAGGACTAGCTTAGGGGAGACCCAGTACTTC.

This sequence joins TRBV19 and TRBJ1-5, with D possibly matching TRBD1 (6 bases). This CDR3 has 15 amino acids. Germline values: CDR1 LNHDA, CDR2 SQIVND (reference sequence). V lost 1 base, J lost 6 bases, and 13 bases lay in between. The CDR3 loop reads CASSIGGGQGQPQHF. The CDR3 nucleotides are TGTGCCAGTAGTATAGGTGGGGGCCAGGGTCAGCCCCAGCATTTT.

The V call is TRBV7-9, the J call TRBJ1-5; 7 nucleotides align to TRBD1. V dropped 5 bases and J dropped 6; count of bases not matched to a gene: 7. The CDR3 is made up of 14 amino acids. Germline loops: CDR1 SEHNR, CDR2 FQNEAQ (reference sequence). CDR3 protein: CASSVEGAAQPQHF. For the CDR3, the DNA is TGTGCCAGCAGCGTGGAGGGGGCTGCTCAGCCCCAGCATTTT.

J is TRBJ1-1 and V is TRBV18; tentatively, D is TRBD1 (5 bases). V was pared by 3 bases and J by 8 bases, with 13 bases between. CDR1 is KGHSH and CDR2 is LQKENI in the germline V gene. CDR3 length equals 13 residues. In nucleotides, the CDR3 is TGTGCCAGCTCACCGGGTACGGGGCAAGAAGCTTTCTTT. It codes for CASSPGTGQEAFF.

This chain uses TRBV4-1 with TRBJ2-5; D perhaps matches TRBD2 (5 bases). Trimming pared 1 base from V and 1 base from J, leaving 7 bases between. Germline V gene sequence: CDR1 MGHRA, CDR2 YSYEKL. CDR3 length: 14 amino acids. The CDR3 DNA sequence: TGCGCCAGCAGCCAAGGGAGGACCCAAGAGACCCAGTACTTC. This codes for CASSQGRTQETQYF.

The chain links TRBV19 to TRBJ1-1; D possibly corresponds to TRBD1 (5 bases). Per the germline V gene, CDR1 is LNHDA and CDR2 is SQIVND (reference sequence). The CDR3 has 15 amino acids. Trimming removed 4 bases from V and 10 bases from J, with 22 bases in between. The chain's CDR3 is CASSTAGGAAFGAFF. The CDR3 bases are TGTGCCAGTAGTACCGCCGGTGGGGCGGCCTTTGGAGCTTTCTTT.

The genes are TRBV27 and TRBJ1-5, with 11 bases matching TRBD1. The CDR3 totals 15 residues. V gave up 6 bases and J gave up 3 bases; unmatched junction bases: 4. Germline V gene sequence: CDR1 MNHEY, CDR2 SMNVEV (reference sequence). The DNA for the CDR3 is TGTGCCAGCAGGGACAGGGGGCCTTCCAATCAGCCCCAGCATTTT. It codes for CASRDRGPSNQPQHF.

The CDR3 region is CASSQGRLAFSPNTGELFF. CDR3 DNA: TGTGCCAGCAGCCAAGGGCGCCTAGCGTTTTCCCCGAACACCGGGGAGCTGTTTTTT. The genes are TRBV14 and TRBJ2-2; a possible D gene is TRBD2 (6 bases). The V end was cut by 1 base, the J end by 0 bases, with 18 bases between. This CDR3 region has 19 residues. CDR1 SGHDN and CDR2 FVKESK come from the germline V gene.

This clone was seen just once. The chain is built from TRBV11-2 and TRBJ2-2; D remains unclear. CDR1 and CDR2 from the germline V gene are SGHAT and FQNNGV. The CDR3 totals 13 residues. V lost 10 bases to trimming and J lost 4 bases, with 13 bases between them. The CDR3 protein is CATAAVSTGELFF. For the CDR3, the DNA is TGTGCCACCGCCGCAGTGAGCACCGGGGAGCTGTTTTTT.

This chain connects TRBV14 to TRBJ1-4, with 7 nucleotides matching TRBD1. Looked up from germline, CDR1 is SGHDN and CDR2 is FVKESK. V dropped 4 bases and J dropped 7; count of bases not matched to a gene: 6. The length of the CDR3 is 14 residues. This CDR3 is CASSRNRGSEKLFF. The DNA for the CDR3 is TGTGCCAGCAGCCGGAACAGGGGCAGTGAAAAACTGTTTTTT.

In this sample, this clone turned up once. The rearrangement links TRBV5-6 to TRBJ1-2; D is perhaps TRBD1 (6 bases). The CDR3 sequence is 15 residues long. Trimming took 0 bases from V and 4 from J, leaving 13 bases between them. Per the germline V gene, CDR1 is SGHDT and CDR2 is YYEEEE. CDR3 nucleotides: TGTGCCAGCAGCTTGGTTACAGGGTACTTCTATGGCTACACCTTC. Its translation is CASSLVTGYFYGYTF.

The gene calls are TRBV10-3 and TRBJ1-1, with D perhaps TRBD1 (6 bases). The CDR3 extends over 13 amino acids. The V gene's germline CDR1 is ENHRY and CDR2 SYGVKD. Trimming shortened V by 4 bases and J by 6 bases, and 12 bases separated the two germline ends. DNA of the CDR3: TGTGCCATCAGTGCCATACAGGGCGCTGAAGCTTTCTTT. Its translation is CAISAIQGAEAFF.

This CDR3 is CASSPGTKGEQYF. In nucleotides, the CDR3 is TGTGCCAGCAGCCCTGGGACTAAAGGCGAGCAGTACTTC. The chain combines TRBV11-2 with TRBJ2-7; 7 bases map to TRBD2. Germline values: CDR1 SGHAT, CDR2 FQNNGV. This CDR3 spans 13 amino acids. With 5 bases clipped from V and 6 bases from J, the junction kept 7 bases outside the gene matches.

The chain carries TRBV6-1 and TRBJ2-4, with 8 positions matching TRBD1. The CDR3 spans 14 residues. Per the germline V gene, CDR1 is MNHNS and CDR2 is SASEGT. The V gene end was trimmed by 7 bases and the J gene end by 13 bases; junction bases not matched to a gene: 15. The CDR3 region has the DNA TGTGCCAGCATACGAACGGGATTCAGGGGGCCACAGTACTTC. It is translated as CASIRTGFRGPQYF.

The chain uses TRBV13 and TRBJ2-2; possibly TRBD2 for D (5 bases). Trimming left V 0 bases short and J 6 bases short, with 11 bases between. The CDR3 totals 15 residues. Germline CDR1 and CDR2: PRHDT and FYEKMQ (reference sequence). CDR3 sequence reads: CASSLGGEKPGELFF. The CDR3 region has the DNA TGTGCCAGCAGCTTAGGGGGAGAGAAGCCCGGGGAGCTGTTTTTT.

The chain is built from TRBV9 and TRBJ2-2, with 7 nucleotides matching TRBD2. Germline CDR1 and CDR2: SGDLS and YYNGEE. After removal of 0 bases from V and 2 bases from J, the junction contained 4 bases not matched to a gene. The CDR3 has 16 amino acids. The CDR3 sequence: CASSVGLAVNTGELFF. CDR3 DNA: TGTGCCAGCAGCGTAGGGCTAGCGGTTAACACCGGGGAGCTGTTTTTT.

The chain carries TRBV19 and TRBJ1-2, with a tentative D call TRBD1 (5 bases). This CDR3 comprises 13 residues. The V gene's germline CDR1 is LNHDA and CDR2 SQIVND (reference sequence). V was pared by 9 bases and J by 8 bases, with 19 bases between. Here the CDR3 DNA reads TGTGCCAGCAAAGCCCACGACTGGGGGGGCTACACCTTC. Translated, it gives CASKAHDWGGYTF.

This clone was counted a few times. The chain couples TRBV6-6 to TRBJ1-1; tentatively, D is TRBD1 (6 bases). Trimming took off 5 bases at V and 1 base at J, with 11 bases between the two ends. Germline lookup yields CDR1 MNHNY and CDR2 SVGAGI (reference sequence). The CDR3 is 14 residues long. The CDR3 DNA sequence: TGTGCCAGCAGTATAATGACAGGGAACACTGAAGCTTTCTTT. The encoded protein is CASSIMTGNTEAFF.

This clone was seen a few times. The chain couples TRBV7-9 to TRBJ2-3; either TRBD1 or TRBD2 may fit D (6 bases each). The V end lost 4 bases, the J end lost 0 bases, and 20 bases lay between the germline ends. This CDR3 comprises 18 residues. Germline values: CDR1 SEHNR, CDR2 FQNEAQ (reference sequence). The CDR3 loop reads CASSSRVSGAGSTDTQYF. The CDR3, as DNA: TGTGCCAGCAGCTCTCGCGTGTCGGGGGCGGGGAGCACAGATACGCAGTATTTT. The complete variable domain, with remaining parts taken from reference TRBV7-9 and TRBJ2-3, reads DTGVSQNPRHKITKRGQNVTFRCDPISEHNRLYWYRQTLGQGPEFLTYFQNEAQLEKSRLLSDRFSAERPKGSFSTLEIQRTEQGDSAMYLCASSSRVSGAGSTDTQYFGPGTRLTVL.

J is TRBJ2-1 and V is TRBV9, with D uncertain. Germline V gene data show CDR1 as SGDLS and CDR2 as YYNGEE. V was pared by 0 bases and J by 9 bases, with 13 bases between. CDR3 size: 14 residues. The CDR3 here is CASSVGAPISEQFF. DNA of the CDR3: TGTGCCAGCAGCGTAGGTGCTCCTATTAGTGAGCAGTTCTTC.

The genes are TRBV5-1 and TRBJ2-3; a possible D gene is TRBD1 (6 bases). Germline CDR1 and CDR2: SGHRS and YFSETQ. This CDR3 has 16 residues. With 2 bases removed from V and 0 bases from J, the gap between germline ends came to 13 bases. The CDR3 bases are TGCGCCAGCAGCTTACCCCGGGACATAAGCACAGATACGCAGTATTTT. Amino acids: CASSLPRDISTDTQYF.

This chain joins TRBV5-1 and TRBJ2-7; D gene unclear. Trimming took off 2 bases at V and 6 bases at J, with 18 bases between the two ends. This CDR3 is built from 15 residues. Germline V gene sequence: CDR1 SGHRS, CDR2 YFSETQ. The CDR3 reads CASSLLSTGSGEQYF. The CDR3, as DNA: TGCGCCAGCAGCTTATTATCTACCGGGTCTGGCGAGCAGTACTTC.

The chain carries TRBV30 and TRBJ2-1; 10 bases are a match to TRBD2. Germline V lookup: CDR1 GTSNPN, CDR2 SVGIG (reference sequence). J lost 9 bases, V lost 3 bases, and 8 bases had no gene match. This CDR3 comprises 14 residues. CDR3 nucleotide sequence: TGTGCCTGGAGGCCCAGCGGGGGGGCCGGTGAGCAGTTCTTC. Its protein product is CAWRPSGGAGEQFF. Variable domain in full (rest from reference TRBV30 and TRBJ2-1): SQTIHQWPATLVQPVGSPLSLECTVEGTSNPNLYWYRQAAGRGLQLLFYSVGIGQISSEVPQNLSASRPQDRQFILSSKKLLLSDSGFYLCAWRPSGGAGEQFFGPGTRLTVL.